This TCR beta chain was captured by sequencing in a study of vaccination and CD4 T cells after COVID-19. As for the study in general: Convalescents were six males and four females, two of them Hispanic. A median of 72 days (range 14 to 241) separated dose two from the taking of post-vaccine samples. The peptides that stimulated the cells were overlapping spike peptides from SARS-CoV-2, HCoV-NL63, HCoV-OC43 and HCoV-229E.

The Oncomine TCR Beta short-read assay generated sequence data from the DNA of cultured CD4+ T cells. MiXCR was run by TCRdb on the PCR reads, yielding one entry per CDR3 protein. The repertoire holds about 22,000 distinct CDR3 sequences, with 30% to 35% as singletons. In the case of this clonotype: Its cognate antigen is unknown.

The treatment is: approximately 10-day PBMC culture with coronavirus spike peptide pools or control peptides (ViraFEST assay). A few million PBMCs were grown per well alongside about 10 IU/ml IL-2 and 7.5 to 10 ug/ml peptide pools. This CDR3 has 13 amino acids. The ends lost 5 bases at V and 7 bases at J; junction bases unmatched: 6. CDR1 and CDR2 (germline): DFQATT, SNEGSKA (reference sequence). The rearrangement joins TRBV20-1 to TRBJ1-5, with 9 positions matching TRBD1. The TCR was taken from a human donor with COVID-19. Sequenced sample: cultured CD4+ T cells from blood. DNA of the CDR3: TGCAGTGCTCTCACAGGGGGCCAGCAGCCCCAGCATTTT. This sequence encodes CSALTGGQQPQHF.